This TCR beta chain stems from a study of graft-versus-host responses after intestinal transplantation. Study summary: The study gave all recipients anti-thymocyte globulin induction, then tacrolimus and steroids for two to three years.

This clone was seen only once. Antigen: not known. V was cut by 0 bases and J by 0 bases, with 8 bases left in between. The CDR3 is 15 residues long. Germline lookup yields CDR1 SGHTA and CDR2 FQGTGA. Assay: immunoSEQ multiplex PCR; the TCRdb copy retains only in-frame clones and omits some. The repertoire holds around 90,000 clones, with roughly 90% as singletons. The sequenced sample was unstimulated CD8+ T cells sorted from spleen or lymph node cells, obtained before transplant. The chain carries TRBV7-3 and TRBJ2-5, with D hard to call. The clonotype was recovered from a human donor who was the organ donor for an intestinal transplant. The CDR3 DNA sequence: TGTGCCAGCAGCTTAACGTTCGGGTACCAAGAGACCCAGTACTTC. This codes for CASSLTFGYQETQYF.